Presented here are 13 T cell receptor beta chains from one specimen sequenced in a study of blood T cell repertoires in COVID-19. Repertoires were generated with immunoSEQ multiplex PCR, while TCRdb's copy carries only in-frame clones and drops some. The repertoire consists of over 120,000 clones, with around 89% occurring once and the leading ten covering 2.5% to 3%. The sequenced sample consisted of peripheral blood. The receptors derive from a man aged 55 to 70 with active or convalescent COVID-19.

The chain's CDR3 is CASGWGDTEAFF. CDR3 bases: TGTGCTAGTGGTTGGGGGGACACTGAAGCTTTCTTT. This chain links TRBV12-5 with TRBJ1-1, with a possible D match to TRBD1 (5 bases). The CDR3 has 12 amino acids. CDR1 LGHNT and CDR2 FRNRAP come from the germline V gene. With 4 bases removed from V and 3 bases from J, the gap between germline ends came to 6 bases.

CDR3 in amino acids: CASSVGGSYTGELFF. Here the CDR3 DNA reads TGTGCCAGCAGTGTGGGCGGGAGTTACACCGGGGAGCTGTTTTTT. V is TRBV27 and J is TRBJ2-2, with TRBD2 matching 7 bases. The CDR3 is 15 residues long. Germline CDR1 is MNHEY and CDR2 is SMNVEV (reference sequence). The junction had 6 bases not matched to a gene; V was cut back by 5 bases and J by 3 bases.

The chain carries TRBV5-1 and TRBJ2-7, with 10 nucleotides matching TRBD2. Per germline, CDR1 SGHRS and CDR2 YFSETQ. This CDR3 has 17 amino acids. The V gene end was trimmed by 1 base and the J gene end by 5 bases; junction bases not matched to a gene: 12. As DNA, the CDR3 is TGCGCCAGCAGCTTGTATCCGAAGCGGGGGGGTCTCGACGAGCAGTACTTC. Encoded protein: CASSLYPKRGGLDEQYF.

CDR3 DNA sequence: TGCGCCAGCAAAGTCGAAGAGGACAGGGGGACTGCCGAGCAGTACTTC. Its translation: CASKVEEDRGTAEQYF. The rearrangement joins TRBV23-1 to TRBJ2-7; TRBD1 aligns across 10 bases. TRBV23-1 is known as an ORF, though its function is uncertain. J lost 6 bases, V lost 7 bases, and 15 bases had no gene match. The CDR3 is 16 amino acids.

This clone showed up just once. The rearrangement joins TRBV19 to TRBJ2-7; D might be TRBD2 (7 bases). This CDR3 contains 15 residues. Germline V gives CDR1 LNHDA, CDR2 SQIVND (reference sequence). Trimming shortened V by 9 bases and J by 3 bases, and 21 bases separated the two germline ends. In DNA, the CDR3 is TGTGCCAGGGGACCCGGGGGGCCCGGAATCTACGAGCAGTACTTC. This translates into CARGPGGPGIYEQYF.

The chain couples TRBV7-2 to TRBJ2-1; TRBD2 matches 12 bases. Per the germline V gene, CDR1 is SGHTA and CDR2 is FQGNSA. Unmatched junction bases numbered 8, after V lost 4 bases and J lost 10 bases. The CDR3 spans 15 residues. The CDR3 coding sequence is TGTGCCAGCAGCTCTCCTAGCGGGGGGGCGGCGGAGCAGTTCTTC. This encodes CASSSPSGGAAEQFF. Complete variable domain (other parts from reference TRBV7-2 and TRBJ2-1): GAGVSQSPSNKVTEKGKDVELRCDPISGHTALYWYRQSLGQGLEFLIYFQGNSAPDKSGLPSDRFSAERTGGSVSTLTIQRTQQEDSAVYLCASSSPSGGAAEQFFGPGTRLTVL.

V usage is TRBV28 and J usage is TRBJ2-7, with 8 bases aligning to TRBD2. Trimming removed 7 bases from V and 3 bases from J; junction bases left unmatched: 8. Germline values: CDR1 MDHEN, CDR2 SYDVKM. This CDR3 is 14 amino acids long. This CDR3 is CASTVAGTLYEQYF. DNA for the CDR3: TGTGCCAGCACTGTAGCGGGGACTCTCTACGAGCAGTACTTC.

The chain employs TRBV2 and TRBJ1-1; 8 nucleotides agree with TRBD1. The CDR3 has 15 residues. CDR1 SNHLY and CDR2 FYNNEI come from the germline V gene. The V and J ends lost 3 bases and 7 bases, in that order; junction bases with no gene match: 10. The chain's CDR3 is CASSDRGRGTGEAFF. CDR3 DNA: TGTGCCAGCAGTGACAGGGGGCGCGGGACTGGTGAAGCTTTCTTT.

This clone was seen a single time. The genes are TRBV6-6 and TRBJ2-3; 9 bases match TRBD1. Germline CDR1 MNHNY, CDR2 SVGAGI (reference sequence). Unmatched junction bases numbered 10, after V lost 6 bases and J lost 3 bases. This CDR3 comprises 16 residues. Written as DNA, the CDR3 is TGTGCCAGCAGGACGCGAGGGGGACAGGGAACAGATACGCAGTATTTT. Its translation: CASRTRGGQGTDTQYF.

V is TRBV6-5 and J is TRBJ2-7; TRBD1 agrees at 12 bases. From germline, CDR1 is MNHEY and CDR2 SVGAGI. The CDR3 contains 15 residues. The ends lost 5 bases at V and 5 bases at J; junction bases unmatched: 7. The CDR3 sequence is CASSTRDRGRNEQYF. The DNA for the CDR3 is TGTGCCAGCAGTACCAGGGACAGGGGGCGGAACGAGCAGTACTTC.

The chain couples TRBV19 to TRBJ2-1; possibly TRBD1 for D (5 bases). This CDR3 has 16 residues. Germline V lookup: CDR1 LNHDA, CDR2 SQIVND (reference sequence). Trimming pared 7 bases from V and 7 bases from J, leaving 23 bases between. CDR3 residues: CASTPRETVLGNEQFF. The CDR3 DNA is TGTGCCAGTACCCCAAGAGAGACAGTTCTGGGGAATGAGCAGTTCTTC.

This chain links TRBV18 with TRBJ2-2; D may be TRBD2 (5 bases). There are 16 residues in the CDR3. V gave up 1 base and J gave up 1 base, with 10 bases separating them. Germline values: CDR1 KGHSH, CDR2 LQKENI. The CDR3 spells CASSPQILVNTGELFF. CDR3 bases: TGTGCCAGCTCACCACAGATACTAGTGAACACCGGGGAGCTGTTTTTT. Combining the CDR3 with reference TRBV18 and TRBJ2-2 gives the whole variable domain NAGVMQNPRHLVRRRGQEARLRCSPMKGHSHVYWYRQLPEEGLKFMVYLQKENIIDESGMPKERFSAEFPKEGPSILRIQQVVRGDSAAYFCASSPQILVNTGELFFGEGSRLTVL.

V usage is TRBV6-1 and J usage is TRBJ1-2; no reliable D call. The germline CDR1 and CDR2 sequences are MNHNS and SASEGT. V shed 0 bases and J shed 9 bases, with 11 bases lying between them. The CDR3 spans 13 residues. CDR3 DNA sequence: TGTGCCAGCAGTGAAGCGCACGGGTGGAGCTACACCTTC. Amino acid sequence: CASSEAHGWSYTF.